This T cell receptor beta chain was recovered during a study of a mutant IDH1 vaccine in newly diagnosed glioma. Comment on this clone: What it recognizes is unknown.

With 4 bases removed from V and 5 bases from J, the gap between germline ends came to 18 bases. This CDR3 region has 15 residues. CDR1 is SGDLS, CDR2 YYNGEE, per germline. Documented time point: week 35, safety follow-up. Vaccinated patients received 300 ug of mutant IDH1 20-mer peptide per dose, with topical imiquimod. TCRdb keeps only in-frame clones here, not all; method: immunoSEQ multiplex PCR. The repertoire holds about 30,000 clones, with more than 75% as singletons. The receptor was isolated from a man aged 30 to 45 with glioma. The chain combines TRBV9 with TRBJ1-1, with D possibly being TRBD1 (5 bases). Sample: PBMCs, taken from a glioma patient whose treatment included an IDH1 peptide vaccine. The CDR3 DNA reads TGTGCCAGCAGCCCCCTGGGTAGGGGAGAAACTGAAGCTTTCTTT. Its protein is CASSPLGRGETEAFF.